This entry concerns a single T cell receptor beta chain. This clone occurred a few times. Its antigen specificity is not known. The sample holds no much larger clone one base away, and base qualities are not on file. The immunoSEQ Assay, a bias-controlled multiplex PCR, was used to amplify TCRbeta CDR3 regions from genomic DNA. In the paper's pipeline: The number of nucleated cells in each sample was estimated from the amplification of reference gene primers within the assay. To quantify the absolute abundance of each unique TCRbeta CDR3 rearrangement, sequence reads were collapsed and filtered. For each sample, productive Simpson clonality was calculated as the square root of Simpson's diversity index across productive rearrangements. TCRdb stores this immuneACCESS table with in-frame sequences only. Part of the clones is absent; in the studies checked, under half of the shortfall reflects unresolved V genes, and no reason is known for the rest. Clone size and V and J calls were adopted from that table, with D and trimming inferred from the DNA. This sample lists some 99,000 clones; roughly 75% were detected once. The ten largest clonotypes hold around 4.7% of the sample.

The collaborating institutions used their own protocols to collect whole blood in K2EDTA tubes. Collaborator samples were shipped for TCRbeta analysis as frozen whole blood, isolated PBMCs, or DNA extracted from either sample type. The data were taken from a study of blood T cell repertoires in COVID-19 (dated by TCRdb to 2020 to 2022). Looking at the study overall: Samples from collaborators originated in the United States, Italy and Spain and spanned both the acute and convalescent phases of COVID-19. The samples were drawn from two sources: the first 160 participants of the ongoing ImmuneRACE study, and about 1,300 subjects contributed by 6 global collaborators. The repertoires were made available in a free public database intended to serve as a resource for research on the immune response to SARS-CoV-2. The dataset comprised deeply sampled blood TCRbeta repertoires from subjects exposed to, actively infected with, or recovered from COVID-19. HLA class I and class II types, where available, came from metadata supplied by the sample provider rather than from assay-based typing. The material from the prospective study consisted of cDNA or gDNA derived from T cells, B-cell-depleted T cells, or PBMCs. Sample metadata almost always included a de-identified subject ID, COVID-19 status, age in years and sex. Study-wide conclusions, independent of this receptor: How much clinical and demographic metadata was included differed by source and by participant, and the metadata was provided uncurated.

The CDR3 runs 14 residues from the cysteine to the phenylalanine. Here the CDR3 DNA is all that survives: 42 bases in frame from base 1. According to the germline V gene, CDR1 reads SQVTM and CDR2 reads ANQGSEA. Clipping removes 5 bases from V and 2 bases from J, with 6 as the unmatched junction base count. Material: peripheral blood. Here the chain combines TRBV29-1 and TRBJ2-1; 7 central nucleotides agree with TRBD1. The receptor was isolated from a human donor in a cohort sampled during active or convalescent COVID-19. Here is the DNA: TGCAGCGTTCAAACCGGGACAGCCTACAATGAGCAGTTCTTC. Translated, this gives CSVQTGTAYNEQFF.